Presented here are 27 T cell receptor beta chains from one specimen sequenced in a study of T cells in Graves' hyperthyroidism and ophthalmopathy. RNA transcripts were the template for amplifying TCR beta CDR3 regions. A set of HTBI primers served as the primers for a first-round RT-PCR of the TCR CDR3. Each CDR3 protein is one row after TCRdb ran MiXCR on the multiplex PCR reads. The sample contains over 450,000 distinct CDR3 sequences, approximately 15% of which appear only once. Sample: blood. The receptor source for this set is a woman aged 18 to 35 with Graves' hyperthyroidism.

This clonotype appeared many times. The chain carries TRBV3-1 and TRBJ2-1; D uncertain. V was pared by 1 base and J by 0 bases, with 10 bases between. The CDR3 spans 16 residues. The germline CDR1 and CDR2 sequences are LGHDT and YNNKEL (reference sequence). The CDR3 region is CASSQVPHSSYNEQFF. CDR3 sequence (DNA): TGTGCCAGCAGCCAAGTACCCCATAGCTCCTACAATGAGCAGTTCTTC.

In this sample, this clonotype turned up many times. This chain joins TRBV27 and TRBJ2-1; TRBD2 matches at 9 bases. Germline CDR1 is MNHEY and CDR2 is SMNVEV (reference sequence). CDR3 length equals 14 residues. The V and J ends lost 2 bases and 9 bases, in that order; junction bases with no gene match: 5. CDR3: CASSLAGGPGEQFF. The DNA of the CDR3 is TGTGCCAGCAGTTTAGCGGGAGGGCCGGGTGAGCAGTTCTTC.

This clonotype was found many times. V gene TRBV12-3 or TRBV12-4 combines with J gene TRBJ1-1, with 7 positions matching TRBD1. The CDR3 covers 14 residues. Unmatched junction bases numbered 4, after V lost 5 bases and J lost 1 base. CDR3 region: CASSRGQSNTEAFF. The CDR3 nucleotides are TGTGCCAGCAGTAGGGGACAGTCGAACACTGAAGCTTTCTTT.

The chain combines TRBV3-1 with TRBJ2-3; a possible D gene is TRBD1 (6 bases). In germline, CDR1 is LGHDT, CDR2 YNNKEL (reference sequence). This CDR3 spans 17 amino acids. Trimming left V 4 bases short and J 2 bases short, with 19 bases between. CDR3: CASSPPTGSSLTDTQYF. CDR3 DNA: TGTGCCAGCAGCCCACCAACAGGGTCCTCCCTCACAGATACGCAGTATTTT.

This clonotype was found a few times. The DNA of the CDR3 is TGCAGTGCCATCACTAGCGGGAGAAGAGAGACCCAGTACTTC. Residues: CSAITSGRRETQYF. The V and J genes are TRBV20-1 and TRBJ2-5, with TRBD2 matching 11 bases. The V and J ends lost 6 bases and 4 bases, in that order; junction bases with no gene match: 7. Germline loops: CDR1 DFQATT, CDR2 SNEGSKA (reference sequence). This CDR3 is 14 amino acids long.

There are a few counts of this clonotype. The chain joins TRBV5-1 to TRBJ2-3; D is ambiguous. CDR3 length equals 15 residues. The germline V and J ends were trimmed by 4 bases and 4 bases, with 16 bases remaining between them. Germline V CDR1 and CDR2: SGHRS, YFSETQ. CDR3 sequence: CASSRAEESADTQYF. The CDR3 DNA reads TGCGCCAGCAGCCGAGCAGAGGAAAGCGCAGATACGCAGTATTTT.

J is TRBJ2-3 and V is TRBV5-1, with D possibly TRBD2 on 6 matching bases. CDR3 size: 16 residues. V lost 2 bases, J lost 3 bases, and 16 bases lay in between. Germline assignment: CDR1 SGHRS and CDR2 YFSETQ. The CDR3 region is CASSLEMEGGTDTQYF. The CDR3 nucleotides read TGCGCCAGCAGCTTAGAAATGGAGGGCGGAACAGATACGCAGTATTTT.

This clonotype was counted ten times or more. This sequence joins TRBV27 and TRBJ2-1, with D hard to call. Germline loops: CDR1 MNHEY, CDR2 SMNVEV (reference sequence). The ends were cut back, 3 bases at V and 8 bases at J, with 5 bases in the middle. The CDR3 length is 11 residues. In DNA, the CDR3 is TGTGCCAGCAGTTTTTGGGATGAGCAGTTCTTC. It is translated as CASSFWDEQFF.

Worth noting for this clonotype: This may be a read error, as it is one base from a much larger clone. The J gene is TRBJ2-7, the V gene TRBV11-2; 11 nucleotides match TRBD2. The CDR3 spans 17 residues. The V gene end was trimmed by 0 bases and the J gene end by 5 bases; junction bases not matched to a gene: 9. CDR1 is SGHAT and CDR2 is FQNNGV in the germline V gene. CDR3 amino acids: CASSLDSRLAGGHEQYV. CDR3 sequence (DNA): TGTGCCAGCAGCTTAGATTCCAGGCTAGCGGGAGGCCACGAGCAGTACGTC.

This clonotype was counted ten times or more. The chain couples TRBV19 to TRBJ1-1; tentatively, D is TRBD1 (5 bases). Germline V gives CDR1 LNHDA, CDR2 SQIVND (reference sequence). The CDR3 covers 14 residues. V lost 9 bases to trimming and J lost 0 bases, with 14 bases between them. CDR3 amino acids: CASGRDFMNTEAFF. Written as DNA, the CDR3 is TGTGCCAGCGGTCGGGACTTCATGAACACTGAAGCTTTCTTT.

The V gene is TRBV4-1, the J gene TRBJ2-1; D gene uncertain. The CDR3 runs 14 residues. Looked up from germline, CDR1 is MGHRA and CDR2 is YSYEKL. The V and J ends lost 4 bases and 1 base respectively, with 8 bases between them. In DNA form, the CDR3 reads TGCGCCAGCAGCCCTTGGGGTTCCTACAATGAGCAGTTCTTC. Translated, it gives CASSPWGSYNEQFF.

This clonotype showed up many times. The V call is TRBV6-1, the J call TRBJ2-3, with D maybe TRBD2 (5 bases). CDR3 length: 13 amino acids. Germline values: CDR1 MNHNS, CDR2 SASEGT. Trimming left V 11 bases short and J 8 bases short, with 20 bases between. CDR3 nucleotides: TGTGCCGGTAGTACGGGATCAGTCGGTACGCAGTATTTT. Translation gives CAGSTGSVGTQYF.

This clonotype appeared a few times. The chain has TRBV29-1 and TRBJ1-4; D unclear. The CDR3 has 15 amino acids. V was clipped by 6 bases and J by 4 bases, with 18 bases between them. CDR1 and CDR2 (germline): SQVTM, ANQGSEA. This CDR3 reads CSVVEDPHSNEKLFF. The CDR3 DNA reads as TGCAGCGTGGTCGAGGACCCGCATAGTAATGAAAAACTGTTTTTT.

This clonotype has ten or more counts. The chain combines TRBV20-1 with TRBJ2-1, with 11 bases fitting TRBD2. Per the germline V gene, CDR1 is DFQATT and CDR2 is SNEGSKA (reference sequence). V shed 1 base and J 6 bases; nucleotides not matched to a gene: 8. CDR3 length equals 16 residues. CDR3 region: CSARASVLAGVNEQFF. The CDR3 DNA is TGCAGTGCTAGAGCCTCGGTACTAGCGGGAGTCAATGAGCAGTTCTTC.

This clonotype was detected many times. The V gene is TRBV12-3 or TRBV12-4, the J gene TRBJ2-1; 8 positions match TRBD1. The length of the CDR3 is 15 residues. V was clipped by 6 bases and J by 7 bases; unmatched bases: 11. The CDR3 here is CASRGVGQGINEQFF. CDR3 nucleotide sequence: TGTGCCAGCAGAGGGGTCGGACAGGGTATTAATGAGCAGTTCTTC.

This clonotype was detected many times. Here the CDR3 reads CSAWEDRTYEQYV. CDR3 DNA sequence: TGCAGTGCATGGGAGGACCGAACCTACGAGCAGTACGTC. The chain carries TRBV20-1 and TRBJ2-7; D perhaps matches TRBD2 (6 bases). Germline CDR1 reads DFQATT; CDR2 reads SNEGSKA (reference sequence). V gave up 6 bases and J gave up 2 bases, with 14 bases separating them. CDR3 size: 13 residues.

The table lists this clonotype with many counts. J is TRBJ2-7 and V is TRBV12-3 or TRBV12-4; 7 nucleotides agree with TRBD2. CDR3 length: 21 residues. V trimming: 6 bases; J trimming: 0 bases; junction bases outside the gene matches: 26. The CDR3 DNA reads as TGTGCCAGCAGGCCCACGCTCGGGGGGAGTGGCGTACGACAAAGCTCCTACGAGCAGTACTTC. This codes for CASRPTLGGSGVRQSSYEQYF.

This clonotype was counted ten times or more. V and J are TRBV5-1 and TRBJ1-4, with D perhaps TRBD1 (5 bases). Germline V gene lookup returns CDR1 SGHRS and CDR2 YFSETQ. Trimming took off 3 bases at V and 7 bases at J, with 16 bases between the two ends. The CDR3 length is 15 residues. The CDR3 DNA reads as TGCGCCAGCAGCTCCACTCTGAGCGGGGGTGAAAAACTGTTTTTT. It specifies CASSSTLSGGEKLFF.

This clonotype came up a few times. The V gene is TRBV6-1, the J gene TRBJ2-3; D ambiguous. The V end was cut by 6 bases, the J end by 0 bases, with 13 bases between. Germline V gene lookup returns CDR1 MNHNS and CDR2 SASEGT. This CDR3 comprises 15 residues. The CDR3 loop is CASRRDIGSTDTQYF. The CDR3, as DNA: TGTGCCAGCAGGAGAGACATAGGGAGCACAGATACGCAGTATTTT.

Here the CDR3 DNA reads TGTGCCAGCAGCAAAGGACAGGCCCTTGTCTCTGGAAACACCATATATTTT. Protein: CASSKGQALVSGNTIYF. V and J are TRBV5-6 and TRBJ1-3; 7 positions agree with TRBD1. V lost 4 bases and J lost 0; bases outside the gene matches: 10. Germline CDR1 is SGHDT and CDR2 is YYEEEE. The CDR3 consists of 17 residues.

This clonotype was counted at least ten times. The CDR3 coding sequence is TGTGCCAGCAGTTCGTCTCGACCGGGGACTAGCGGGAGGAGCACAGATACGCAGTATTTT. Its translation is CASSSSRPGTSGRSTDTQYF. The chain carries TRBV12-3 or TRBV12-4 and TRBJ2-3, with 15 bases that match TRBD2. V lost 4 bases and J lost 0; bases outside the gene matches: 11. This CDR3 spans 20 amino acids.

This clonotype occurred many times. The chain uses TRBV6-1 and TRBJ2-7; perhaps TRBD1 as D (7 bases). Deletions cut 6 bases from V and 4 bases from J, with 13 bases between. The CDR3 is 13 residues long. Germline assignment: CDR1 MNHNS and CDR2 SASEGT. Here the CDR3 reads CASSPTGRYEQYF. The CDR3 DNA is TGTGCCAGCAGCCCGACAGGGAGGTACGAGCAGTACTTC.

This clonotype was recorded at least ten times. This chain links TRBV7-2 with TRBJ2-7, with TRBD2 identical over 8 bases. The germline V gene has CDR1 SGHTA and CDR2 FQGNSA. There are 14 residues in the CDR3. V lost 0 bases to trimming and J lost 5 bases; unmatched junction nucleotides: 3. The CDR3 loop is CASSLAGRANEQYF. The CDR3 DNA reads as TGTGCCAGCAGCTTAGCCGGGAGGGCGAACGAGCAGTACTTC.

This clonotype came up many times. The rearrangement uses TRBV28 and TRBJ2-1; D tentatively reads TRBD1 or TRBD2 (5 bases each). The CDR3 is 15 residues long. Trimming took 6 bases from V and 3 from J, leaving 15 bases between them. Germline CDR1 and CDR2: MDHEN and SYDVKM. This CDR3 reads CASRGWDRLYNEQFF. Written as DNA, the CDR3 is TGTGCCAGCAGGGGGTGGGACCGCCTCTACAATGAGCAGTTCTTC.

This clonotype was picked up many times. The V call is TRBV7-3, the J call TRBJ1-2, with 7 bases fitting TRBD1. This CDR3 has 14 amino acids. Looked up from germline, CDR1 is SGHTA and CDR2 is FQGTGA. J was trimmed by 8 bases and V by 5 bases; bases with no gene match: 11. In DNA form, the CDR3 reads TGTGCCAGCAGCCCCGATCCAGGGGGTAGGGGCTACACCTTC. It is translated as CASSPDPGGRGYTF.

This clonotype came up a few times. The chain links TRBV5-6 to TRBJ2-1; TRBD2 matches 10 bases. Germline V gene sequence: CDR1 SGHDT, CDR2 YYEEEE. The CDR3 consists of 15 residues. The V segment lost 2 bases and the J segment 7 bases; nucleotides outside the gene matches: 6. The CDR3 reads CASSFGGLALNEQFF. The DNA for the CDR3 is TGTGCCAGCAGCTTTGGGGGACTAGCGCTTAATGAGCAGTTCTTC.

The V and J genes are TRBV6-5 and TRBJ1-1; D is uncertain. This CDR3 has 15 residues. Germline values: CDR1 MNHEY, CDR2 SVGAGI. Trimming stripped 2 bases from V and 5 bases from J, with 15 bases between. In nucleotides, the CDR3 is TGTGCCAGCAGTTACGTTGCCCGGGGTCCGACTGAAGCTTTCTTT. This translates into CASSYVARGPTEAFF.